This T cell receptor (beta chain) appears in the sequencing data of a study of OX40 agonist ivuxolimab in advanced cancers. Blood sampling was done at baseline, cycle 4 day 1, and cycle 7 day 1. Libraries were prepared by immunoSEQ multiplex PCR; TCRdb keeps only in-frame clonotypes and omits some of them. The table records about 17,000 clones, about 80% of them present only once. J gave up 0 bases and V 2 bases, and 10 bases lay outside the gene matches. Per germline, CDR1 SGHVS and CDR2 FQNEAQ. The CDR3 loop spans 17 amino acids. This clone was counted a single time. The V and J genes are TRBV7-8 and TRBJ2-7, with 7 bases that match TRBD2. The sample here was CD4+ or CD8+ T cells sorted from blood, taken in a trial of the OX40 agonist ivuxolimab. The sequence derives from an adult with an advanced solid tumor such as melanoma, head and neck, liver or kidney cancer. The CDR3 spells CASSLPGEGTYSYEQYF. The CDR3 DNA reads TGTGCCAGCAGCTTACCTGGGGAGGGGACCTACTCCTACGAGCAGTACTTC. Full variable domain (rest looked up from reference TRBV7-8 and TRBJ2-7): GAGVSQSPRYKVAKRGQDVALRCDPISGHVSLFWYQQALGQGPEFLTYFQNEAQLDKSGLPSDRFFAERPEGSVSTLKIQRTQQEDSAVYLCASSLPGEGTYSYEQYFGPGTRLTVT.